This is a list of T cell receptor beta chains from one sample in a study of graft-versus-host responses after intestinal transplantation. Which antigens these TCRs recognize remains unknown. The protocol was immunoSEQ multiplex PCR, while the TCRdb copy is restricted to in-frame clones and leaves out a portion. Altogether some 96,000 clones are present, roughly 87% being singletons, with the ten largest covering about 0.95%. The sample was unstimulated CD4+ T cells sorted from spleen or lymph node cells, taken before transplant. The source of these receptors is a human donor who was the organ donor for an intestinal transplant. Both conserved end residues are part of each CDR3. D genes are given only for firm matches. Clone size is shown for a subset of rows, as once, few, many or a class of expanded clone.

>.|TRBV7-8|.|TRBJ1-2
TGTGCCAGCAGCTTACTGAGAGCAAACTATGGCTACACCTTC
CASSLLRANYGYTF
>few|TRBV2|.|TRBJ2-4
TGTGCCAGCATTCGGGGGGAGGGCAGGGGAAACATTCAGTACTTC
CASIRGEGRGNIQYF
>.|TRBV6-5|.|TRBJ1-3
TGTGCCAGCAGTTACTCAAGGGCCTCCTCTGGAAACACCATATATTTT
CASSYSRASSGNTIYF
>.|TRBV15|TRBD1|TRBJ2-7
TGTGCCACCAGCGTGAGACAGGGGACCTACGAGCAGTACTTC
CATSVRQGTYEQYF
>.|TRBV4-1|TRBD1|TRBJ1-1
TGCGCCAGCAGCCCTACCCTTGACAGGGGCTTGAACACTGAAGCTTTCTTT
CASSPTLDRGLNTEAFF
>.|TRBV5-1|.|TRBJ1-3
TGCGCCAGCAGCTTGGAAGGAGGGGCGCGGGGAAACACCATATATTTT
CASSLEGGARGNTIYF
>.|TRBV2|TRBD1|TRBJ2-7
TGTGCCAGCAGTGAAGTAGGCAGGGGGTCAGACGAGCAGTACTTC
CASSEVGRGSDEQYF
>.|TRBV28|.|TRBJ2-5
TGTGCCAGCAGTCTGGGCCAGAAGGAGTACTTC
CASSLGQKEYF
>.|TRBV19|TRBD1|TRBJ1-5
TGTGCCAGTAGTCATTTTCACGCGGGACAGGGGGCCCGACAGCCCCAGCATTTT
CASSHFHAGQGARQPQHF
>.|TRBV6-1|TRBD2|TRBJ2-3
TGTGCCAGCAGTGCCCTAGCGGGGGGCACAGATACGCAGTATTTT
CASSALAGGTDTQYF
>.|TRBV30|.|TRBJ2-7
TGTGCCTGGAGTGACCCCATCAGGGGAGTCTACGAGCAGTACTTC
CAWSDPIRGVYEQYF
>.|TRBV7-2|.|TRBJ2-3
TGTGCCAGCAGCTTAGCGCAGTGGCTATCCACAGATACGCAGTATTTT
CASSLAQWLSTDTQYF
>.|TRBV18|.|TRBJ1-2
TGTGCCAGCTCACCTGTTGTCGGGACCGAGTATGGCTACACCTTC
CASSPVVGTEYGYTF
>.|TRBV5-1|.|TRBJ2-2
TGCGCCAGCAGCTTGGGGGACGGAATCAAGACCGGGGAGCTGTTTTTT
CASSLGDGIKTGELFF
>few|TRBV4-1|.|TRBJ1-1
TGCGCCAGCAGCCAATTGCTTCGGGACACTGAAGCTTTCTTT
CASSQLLRDTEAFF
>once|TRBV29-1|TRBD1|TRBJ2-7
TGCAGCGGGAGGGGACAGGGAGCACGGGAGCAGTACTTC
CSGRGQGAREQYF
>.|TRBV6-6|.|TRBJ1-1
TGTGCCAGCGCAAACACTGAAGCTTTCTTT
CASANTEAFF
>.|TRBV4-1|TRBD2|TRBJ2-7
TGCGCCAGCAGACTAACAGTGACTAGCGGGGGCTACGAGCAGTACTTC
CASRLTVTSGGYEQYF